This is a list of T cell receptor beta chains from one sample in a study of blood T cell repertoires in COVID-19. Measured with immunoSEQ multiplex PCR; TCRdb has only the in-frame clones, and not every one. This sample carries 100,000 to 150,000 clones, 79% of them seen once, and the ten largest clones take around a third. Sequenced sample: peripheral blood. These receptors were obtained from a man aged 35 to 55 with active or convalescent COVID-19. Each CDR3 is given with its conserved first and last residue. D genes are given only for firm matches. The size of a clone is reported for some rows only, either as once, few or many, or as a class for expanded clones.

>TRBJ1-5|TRBV3-1/TRBV3-2|TRBD1|NA
CASRGQGNQPQHF
TGTGCCAGCAGGGGACAGGGAAATCAGCCCCAGCATTTT
>TRBJ2-3|TRBV18|NA|NA
CASSPPGGTDTQYF
TGTGCCAGCTCACCCCCCGGCGGGACAGATACGCAGTATTTT
>TRBJ2-3|TRBV9|NA|NA
CASSVGSGDWGTDTQYF
TGTGCCAGCAGCGTAGGATCGGGAGATTGGGGCACAGATACGCAGTATTTT
>TRBJ2-5|TRBV5-4|TRBD2|NA
CASSPGTSGTQETQYF
TGTGCCAGCAGCCCCGGGACTAGCGGCACCCAAGAGACCCAGTACTTC
>TRBJ1-2|TRBV7-2|TRBD1|NA
CASSLDRGYGYTF
TGTGCCAGCAGCTTAGACAGGGGCTATGGCTACACCTTC
>TRBJ1-1|TRBV5-1|NA|NA
CASRLGFGREVTEAFF
TGCGCCAGCAGATTAGGGTTTGGCAGGGAGGTTACTGAAGCTTTCTTT
>TRBJ1-4|TRBV5-4|NA|NA
CASSLDPKGEKLFF
TGTGCCAGCAGCTTAGATCCTAAGGGGGAAAAACTGTTTTTT
>TRBJ2-5|TRBV20-1|NA|NA
CSASSGELSETQYF
TGCAGTGCTAGTTCCGGGGAGTTATCGGAGACCCAGTACTTC
>TRBJ2-7|TRBV19|TRBD2|NA
CASSTGTSGGYEQYF
TGTGCCAGTAGCACCGGGACTAGCGGGGGGTACGAGCAGTACTTC
>TRBJ1-1|TRBV30|NA|NA
CAWLRPTEAFF
TGTGCCTGGTTGAGGCCCACTGAAGCTTTCTTT
>TRBJ1-5|TRBV6-6|TRBD1|NA
CASSSTGTGQPQHF
TGTGCCAGCAGTTCGACAGGGACTGGACAGCCCCAGCATTTT
>TRBJ2-5|TRBV5-1|TRBD2|NA
CASSLGLAGFQETQYF
TGCGCCAGCAGCTTGGGGCTAGCGGGGTTTCAAGAGACCCAGTACTTC
>TRBJ1-1|TRBV3-1/TRBV3-2|NA|NA
CASSHRGNTEAFF
TGTGCCAGCAGCCACAGGGGGAACACTGAAGCTTTCTTT
>TRBJ1-5|TRBV19|TRBD1|NA
CASSRRQGRTQPQHF
TGTGCCAGTAGTCGCCGACAGGGACGGACTCAGCCCCAGCATTTT
>TRBJ2-2|TRBV11-2|TRBD1|NA
CASSPGSWDRNTGELFF
TGTGCCAGCAGCCCGGGGTCCTGGGACAGAAACACCGGGGAGCTGTTTTTT
>TRBJ2-5|TRBV7-2|TRBD2|NA
CASSLGASGDIQETQYF
TGTGCCAGCAGCTTAGGGGCTAGCGGGGATATACAAGAGACCCAGTACTTC
>TRBJ1-2|TRBV19|NA|NA
CASSSARDGYTF
TGTGCCAGTAGTTCCGCCCGGGATGGCTACACCTTC
>TRBJ1-1|TRBV10-3|TRBD1|NA
CAIKKGANTEAFF
TGTGCCATCAAAAAGGGGGCGAACACTGAAGCTTTCTTT
>TRBJ2-4|TRBV19|NA|NA
CASSYRPESIALAKNIQYF
TGTGCCAGTAGTTACCGACCCGAATCCATAGCATTAGCCAAAAACATTCAGTACTTC
>TRBJ1-5|TRBV19|NA|few
CASSIKSLPSQHF
TGTGCCAGTAGTATAAAGTCTCTCCCCAGCCAGCATTTT
>TRBJ2-7|TRBV12-5|TRBD1|NA
CASGPNRGEQYF
TGTGCTAGTGGTCCGAACAGGGGCGAGCAGTACTTC
>TRBJ2-1|TRBV29-1|NA|NA
CSVGTGSGNNEQFF
TGCAGCGTTGGTACCGGGAGTGGGAACAATGAGCAGTTCTTC
>TRBJ1-2|TRBV30|NA|NA
CAWTVDRFGGYTF
TGTGCCTGGACCGTAGACAGGTTTGGTGGCTACACCTTC
>TRBJ1-1|TRBV2|TRBD1|NA
CASSVQGALTEAFF
TGTGCCAGCAGCGTACAGGGGGCGCTGACTGAAGCTTTCTTT
>TRBJ2-7|TRBV19|NA|NA
CASSIIGGLAYEQYF
TGTGCCAGTAGTATCATCGGGGGGCTAGCCTACGAGCAGTACTTC
>TRBJ1-3|TRBV19|TRBD1|NA
CASSMGTAAGNTIYF
TGTGCCAGTAGTATGGGGACAGCAGCTGGAAACACCATATATTTT
>TRBJ2-7|TRBV5-1|TRBD2|NA
CASSGAGGIYEQYF
TGCGCCAGCAGCGGAGCGGGAGGAATCTACGAGCAGTACTTC
>TRBJ2-2|TRBV11-2|TRBD2|NA
CASSLAWLAGGRNTGELFF
TGTGCCAGCAGCTTAGCCTGGCTAGCGGGGGGGCGGAACACCGGGGAGCTGTTTTTT
>TRBJ2-7|TRBV6-5|TRBD1|many
CASRIGQGAGHEQYF
TGTGCCAGCAGGATAGGACAGGGGGCAGGCCACGAGCAGTACTTC
>TRBJ1-6|TRBV21-1|NA|NA
CASSKEGQGLSPLHF
TGTGCCAGCAGCAAAGAGGGACAGGGGCTTTCACCCCTCCACTTT
>TRBJ2-7|TRBV7-2|TRBD1|NA
CASSLGWGQGLNEQYF
TGTGCCAGCAGCTTAGGGTGGGGACAGGGGTTAAACGAGCAGTACTTC
>TRBJ1-4|TRBV6-1|NA|NA
CASSEAGGVNEKLFF
TGTGCCAGCAGTGAAGCAGGGGGGGTCAATGAAAAACTGTTTTTT
>TRBJ1-1|TRBV7-8|NA|NA
CASSLKQTITEAFF
TGTGCCAGCAGCTTAAAACAGACAATCACTGAAGCTTTCTTT
>TRBJ2-7|TRBV4-1|NA|NA
CASSGQYEQYF
TGCGCCAGCAGCGGGCAGTACGAGCAGTACTTC
>TRBJ1-2|TRBV11-3|NA|few
CASSNGRILRQIVGYTF
TGTGCCAGCAGCAACGGCCGAATTTTGCGACAGATAGTCGGCTACACCTTC
>TRBJ1-1|TRBV6-5|NA|once
CASRRGTEAFF
TGTGCCAGCAGACGGGGCACTGAAGCTTTCTTT
>TRBJ2-5|TRBV2|TRBD2|once
CASSEMSSGPQETQYF
TGTGCCAGCAGTGAAATGTCTAGCGGCCCTCAAGAGACCCAGTACTTC
>TRBJ2-1|TRBV5-1|NA|NA
CASSLTSSYNEQFF
TGCGCCAGCAGCTTAACGAGCTCCTACAATGAGCAGTTCTTC
>TRBJ2-7|TRBV10-3|NA|NA
CATSGSSYEQYF
TGTGCCACTTCGGGGAGCTCCTACGAGCAGTACTTC
>TRBJ2-5|TRBV11-1|TRBD1|NA
CASMGQEETQYF
TGTGCCAGCATGGGACAGGAGGAGACCCAGTACTTC
>TRBJ1-1|TRBV6-6|TRBD1|NA
CASDRGTEAFF
TGTGCCAGTGACAGGGGTACTGAAGCTTTCTTT
>TRBJ2-3|TRBV29-1|NA|NA
CASGTDTQYF
TGCGCTAGCGGCACAGATACGCAGTATTTT
>TRBJ1-5|TRBV6-5|TRBD1|NA
CASSSRGPYQPQHF
TGTGCCAGCTCCTCTAGGGGGCCATATCAGCCCCAGCATTTT
>TRBJ1-1|TRBV5-4|TRBD1|NA
CASSWGDRNTEAFF
TGTGCCAGCAGCTGGGGGGACAGGAACACTGAAGCTTTCTTT
>TRBJ2-7|TRBV19|TRBD1|NA
CASSILGQGAEQYF
TGTGCCAGTAGTATCTTGGGACAGGGGGCCGAGCAGTACTTC
>TRBJ2-7|TRBV30|TRBD2|NA
CAWSVFAGPRGRDQYF
TGTGCCTGGAGTGTATTTGCGGGGCCCCGGGGGAGGGATCAGTACTTC
>TRBJ1-3|TRBV5-5|NA|NA
CASSLARSSGNTIYF
TGTGCCAGCAGCTTGGCCAGGTCTTCTGGAAACACCATATATTTT
>TRBJ1-3|TRBV11-2|TRBD1|NA
CASSLWGQRPQIGNTIYF
TGTGCCAGCAGCCTGTGGGGACAGAGACCTCAAATCGGAAACACCATATATTTT
>TRBJ1-5|TRBV19|TRBD1|once
CATTGTGSNQPQHF
TGTGCCACCACCGGGACAGGGAGCAATCAGCCCCAGCATTTT
>TRBJ1-4|TRBV28|NA|NA
CASSLEEGLSLGEKLFF
TGTGCCAGCAGTTTAGAGGAAGGACTGTCCCTCGGCGAAAAACTGTTTTTT
>TRBJ2-7|TRBV6-5|TRBD2|many
CASTSGGAGYEQYF
TGTGCCAGCACCAGCGGGGGAGCCGGTTACGAGCAGTACTTC
>TRBJ2-2|TRBV5-1|NA|NA
CASNGQGLTGELFF
TGCGCCAGCAATGGGCAGGGTTTGACCGGGGAGCTGTTTTTT
>TRBJ1-4|TRBV29-1|TRBD1|few
CSVEEGGLFF
TGCAGCGTTGAAGAAGGGGGCCTGTTTTTT